This T cell receptor beta chain came from a study of T cell repertoires in cytomegalovirus infection. Study background: HLA-B-restricted CMV epitopes that are well studied, plus recently identified HLA-C-restricted ones, were used by the study. Signatures in public TCR beta sequences pointed to both CMV infection and matching HLA type.

Notes on the study in general: Cumulative frequency (of public TCR beta family members) identified carriers of CMV plus the relevant HLA. CMV-specific TCR beta clonotypes restricted by HLA-C dominated the ex vivo response.

There are a few counts of this clonotype. Its antigen is still unknown. V lost 0 bases and J lost 1, with 12 bases in between. CDR3 size: 16 residues. CDR1 is ENHRY and CDR2 is SYGVKD in the germline V gene. One entry per CDR3 protein, called by TCRdb with MiXCR from the reads. Of approximately 74,000 distinct CDR3 sequences listed, 35% to 45% are singletons. Sequences were derived from CD8+ T cells from cultured PBMCs, sampled from culture after CMV antigen stimulation. This rearrangement joins TRBV10-3 to TRBJ2-5; D gene ambiguous. The clonotype comes from a human donor in good health (CMV status not recorded). Some clones in this sample may be carry-over from other donors' samples. Here the CDR3 reads CAISESNFLAQETQYF. The CDR3 nucleotides are TGTGCCATCAGTGAGTCGAATTTCCTCGCCCAAGAGACCCAGTACTTC.